One sample yielded the 20 T cell receptor beta chains listed below, sequenced in a study of T cells in Graves' hyperthyroidism and ophthalmopathy. What was amplified from RNA transcripts were TCR beta CDR3 regions. The TCR CDR3 was amplified in a first-round RT-PCR using the HTBI primer set. Using its own MiXCR run on the multiplex PCR reads, TCRdb lists one record per CDR3 protein. The data show roughly 98,000 distinct CDR3 sequences, about 37% seen once. Sequencing was performed on peripheral blood or thyroid tissue (not recorded which). The source is a woman aged 25 to 39 with Graves' hyperthyroidism.

In its sample, this clonotype was seen many times. As DNA, the CDR3 is TGTGCCAGCCTCCGGCCATCGGGAGGGACTGGGGAGCTGTTTTTT. Translation: CASLRPSGGTGELFF. V is TRBV28 and J is TRBJ2-2; 8 bases fit TRBD2. The CDR3 covers 15 residues. J gave up 8 bases and V 8 bases, and 13 bases lay outside the gene matches. From germline, CDR1 is MDHEN and CDR2 SYDVKM.

This clonotype was counted between two and nine times. CDR3 DNA sequence: TGCGCCAGCAGCCCCGGACAGGGGAGCACTGAAGCTTTCTTT. It translates to CASSPGQGSTEAFF. V and J are TRBV5-1 and TRBJ1-1; 9 positions match TRBD1. The CDR3 is 14 residues long. Losses at the gene ends were 4 bases for V and 4 bases for J; bases not matched to a gene: 5. Looked up from germline, CDR1 is SGHRS and CDR2 is YFSETQ.

This clonotype was seen ten or more times. The rearrangement joins TRBV5-8 to TRBJ2-7; D gene unclear. V dropped 1 base and J dropped 0 bases, with 5 bases sitting between them. The CDR3 covers 13 residues. Germline V gene sequence: CDR1 SGHTS, CDR2 YDEGEE. The CDR3 protein is CASSLWGSYEQYF. CDR3 in DNA: TGTGCCAGCAGCTTGTGGGGCTCCTACGAGCAGTACTTC.

Comment on this clonotype: This sequence may be a read error, since a much larger clone differs from it by one base. The gene calls are TRBV4-1 and TRBJ1-1; 9 bases map to TRBD1. This CDR3 contains 15 residues. From germline, CDR1 is MGHRA and CDR2 YSYEKL. J was trimmed by 10 bases and V by 0 bases; bases with no gene match: 9. The CDR3 spells CASSQERDRERGAFF. The CDR3, as DNA: TGCGCCAGCAGCCAAGAACGGGACAGGGAACGGGGAGCTTTCTTT.

Concerning this clonotype: The junction departs from germline at one end; a sequencing error may be responsible. The chain employs TRBV5-1 and TRBJ2-2; 11 bases match TRBD2. There are 17 residues in the CDR3. CDR1 SGHRS and CDR2 YFSETQ come from the germline V gene. The CDR3 here is CASSLGGLAGGTGELFF. The DNA of the CDR3 is TGTGCCAGCAGCTTAGGGGGGCTAGCGGGAGGCACCGGGGAGCTGTTTTTT.

This clonotype was detected only once. Without the conserved terminal phenylalanine or tryptophan, this CDR3 likely stems from a read error. This sequence joins TRBV13 and TRBJ1-2, with D possibly TRBD1 on 5 matching bases. Germline V gene sequence: CDR1 PRHDT, CDR2 FYEKMQ (reference sequence). This CDR3 region has 15 residues. V gave up 4 bases and J gave up 5 bases, with 17 bases separating them. The CDR3 DNA sequence: TGTGCCAGCAGCTCCCTGGACATGGGAATATATGGCTACACCCTC. It specifies CASSSLDMGIYGYTL.

This clonotype was seen more than once but under ten times. A read error may explain this, as a much larger clone is one base away. The rearrangement joins TRBV5-1 to TRBJ1-4; TRBD1 aligns across 12 bases. Germline loops: CDR1 SGHRS, CDR2 YFSETQ. The CDR3 has 16 amino acids. The CDR3: CASSEGQGAPYEELFF. The CDR3 DNA is TGCGCCAGCAGCGAGGGACAGGGGGCCCCTTATGAAGAACTGTTTTTT.

Details on this clonotype: Because it lacks the conserved phenylalanine or tryptophan at the end, this CDR3 is likely a read error. V and J are TRBV20-1 and TRBJ2-3; no firm D call. The J call is in doubt because the DNA end fits TRBJ1-5 better. Germline CDR1 is DFQATT and CDR2 is SNEGSKA (reference sequence). This CDR3 is built from 12 residues. Here the CDR3 reads CSAVDFTDTQHS. The CDR3 region has the DNA TGCAGTGCGGTCGACTTCACAGATACGCAGCATTCT.

The chain joins TRBV20-1 to TRBJ1-2, with unresolved D. This CDR3 comprises 12 residues. Trimming took 1 base from V and 7 from J, leaving 10 bases between them. CDR1 DFQATT and CDR2 SNEGSKA come from the germline V gene (reference sequence). The CDR3 sequence is CSARGKGSGYTF. For the CDR3, the DNA is TGCAGTGCTAGAGGCAAGGGAAGTGGCTACACCTTC.

This clonotype was counted many times. A much larger clone differs by one base, so this may be a read error. This chain links TRBV20-1 with TRBJ1-5, with D perhaps TRBD1 (5 bases). The germline CDR1 and CDR2 sequences are DFQATT and SNEGSKA (reference sequence). The CDR3 totals 16 residues. The CDR3 region is CSAHRQGVYSNQPQNF. Here the CDR3 DNA reads TGCAGTGCTCATCGGCAGGGTGTGTATAGCAATCAGCCCCAGAATTTT.

This clonotype appeared many times. V usage is TRBV2 and J usage is TRBJ1-5; D remains unclear. Germline loops: CDR1 SNHLY, CDR2 FYNNEI. The V end was cut by 8 bases, the J end by 0 bases, with 14 bases between. This CDR3 spans 15 amino acids. The CDR3 DNA sequence: TGTGCCAGCTGTAAGGAAGGATATAGCAATCAGCCCCAGCATTTT. It yields the protein CASCKEGYSNQPQHF.

This clonotype was seen ten or more times. The chain links TRBV6-6 to TRBJ2-7; TRBD2 matches at 7 bases. The CDR3 is 15 amino acids. CDR1 is MNHNY and CDR2 is SVGAGI in the germline V gene (reference sequence). V shed 2 bases, J shed 3 bases, and the junction held 7 bases outside the gene matches. In DNA, the CDR3 is TGTGCCAGCAGTTACGATCCAGCGGGATTCTACGAGCAGTACTTC. Residues: CASSYDPAGFYEQYF.

This clonotype was recorded a few times. One base away lies a much larger clone, so this may be a sequencing read error. The CDR3 nucleotides read TGCGCCAGCAGCGGGGCAGGGTACGAGGAACTGTTTTTT. Amino acids: CASSGAGYEELFF. The V and J genes are TRBV5-1 and TRBJ1-4, with D perhaps TRBD1 (5 bases). V gave up 4 bases and J gave up 12 bases, with 16 bases separating them. This CDR3 region has 13 residues. From germline, CDR1 is SGHRS and CDR2 YFSETQ.

Only one count was recorded for this clonotype. The genes are TRBV7-6 and TRBJ1-4; D unclear. Trimming took off 1 base at V and 2 bases at J, with 8 bases between the two ends. The CDR3 spans 15 residues. Germline CDR1 and CDR2: SGHVS and FNYEAQ. This CDR3 is CASSLDTNTNEKLFF. The CDR3 DNA follows: TGTGCCAGCAGCTTAGATACGAACACTAATGAAAAACTGTTTTTT. Looking up the rest from reference TRBV7-6 and TRBJ1-4 gives the full variable domain: GAGVSQSPRYKVTKRGQDVALRCDPISGHVSLYWYRQALGQGPEFLTYFNYEAQQDKSGLPNDRFSAERPEGSISTLTIQRTEQRDSAMYRCASSLDTNTNEKLFFGSGTQLSVL.

This clonotype showed up many times. This chain uses TRBV7-6 with TRBJ1-3; 7 bases are shared with TRBD1. Losses at the gene ends were 0 bases for V and 0 bases for J; bases not matched to a gene: 17. The CDR3 is 21 residues long. From germline, CDR1 is SGHVS and CDR2 FNYEAQ. The CDR3 reads CASSLAKDLEQGSFSGNTIYF. The CDR3 DNA reads TGTGCCAGCAGCTTAGCCAAGGATTTGGAACAGGGGTCATTCTCTGGAAACACCATATATTTT.

The rearrangement uses TRBV15 and TRBJ1-1, with unresolved D. V was cut by 3 bases and J by 4 bases, with 15 bases left in between. The CDR3 loop spans 15 amino acids. Germline lookup yields CDR1 LNHNV and CDR2 YYDKDF (reference sequence). This CDR3 reads CATSSVGSSVTEAFF. The CDR3 DNA sequence: TGTGCCACCAGCAGTGTCGGGAGCTCGGTCACTGAAGCTTTCTTT.

The chain carries TRBV9 and TRBJ2-7; tentative D call: TRBD1 (6 bases). Germline V gene sequence: CDR1 SGDLS, CDR2 YYNGEE. Trimming cost V 6 bases and J 7 bases, with 17 bases left between them. The CDR3 sequence is 13 residues long. CDR3 nucleotide sequence: TGTGCCAGCACAGGGGAAGGACGCGGGGAGCAGTACTTC. It translates to CASTGEGRGEQYF.

The sample holds many counts of this clonotype. This chain connects TRBV2 to TRBJ2-5, with TRBD1 identical over 7 bases. The ends lost 8 bases at V and 4 bases at J; junction bases unmatched: 13. The CDR3 is made up of 15 amino acids. The germline V gene has CDR1 SNHLY and CDR2 FYNNEI. The CDR3 sequence: CASRQGSSPRETQYF. Here the CDR3 DNA reads TGTGCCAGCCGACAGGGTTCCTCTCCTCGAGAGACCCAGTACTTC.

Details on this clonotype: This clone may be a read error of a much larger clone one base away. The rearrangement uses TRBV5-1 and TRBJ2-3; 9 bases match TRBD2. The length of the CDR3 is 15 residues. The V gene end was trimmed by 3 bases and the J gene end by 5 bases; junction bases not matched to a gene: 7. Looked up from germline, CDR1 is SGHRS and CDR2 is YFSETQ. The CDR3 sequence is CASSSGGRAGDTQYF. The CDR3 DNA reads as TGCGCCAGCAGCTCTGGCGGGAGGGCCGGAGATACGCAGTATTTT.

This clonotype appeared a single time. A much larger clone lies a single base off, so this may be a read error. The chain employs TRBV30 and TRBJ1-2, with D unclear. The V gene's germline CDR1 is GTSNPN and CDR2 SVGIG (reference sequence). The CDR3 extends over 12 amino acids. CDR3 amino acids: CAWSTGNGGYAF. CDR3 DNA: TGTGCCTGGAGTACGGGGAATGGTGGCTACGCCTTC.